The clone carrying this T cell receptor beta chain was detected a few times. Those who participated ranged in age from 18 to 89 years and resided in some 24 US areas. Self-reported history from a screening survey and questionnaire set each donor's cohort. The assay was immunoSEQ multiplex PCR, and TCRdb's table has in-frame clones only and misses some. The repertoire includes 250,000 to 350,000 clones, roughly 85% of them detected once, and 2% to 3% sits in the top ten. CDR3 length equals 14 residues. The germline V gene has CDR1 SEHNR and CDR2 FQNEAQ (reference sequence). The germline V and J ends were trimmed by 1 base and 0 bases, with 6 bases remaining between them. This record belongs to a study of blood T cell repertoires in COVID-19.

The V call is TRBV7-9, the J call TRBJ1-1, with unresolved D. This sequence was found in a woman in her forties or fifties who had recovered from COVID-19. The sample consisted of PBMCs or T cells enriched from blood (not recorded which). CDR3: CASSLGGLNTEAFF. DNA for the CDR3: TGTGCCAGCAGCTTAGGCGGGTTGAACACTGAAGCTTTCTTT. The full variable domain, rest sourced from reference TRBV7-9 and TRBJ1-1, is DTGVSQNPRHKITKRGQNVTFRCDPISEHNRLYWYRQTLGQGPEFLTYFQNEAQLEKSRLLSDRFSAERPKGSFSTLEIQRTEQGDSAMYLCASSLGGLNTEAFFGQGTRLTVV.